These 20 T cell receptor beta chains originate from one sample sequenced in a study of human T cells and chemical hapten exposure. MiXCR, run by TCRdb on the RACE reads, gives a single entry per CDR3 protein. In the table there are about 190,000 distinct CDR3 sequences, 20% to 25% of which are singletons. Time point of the sample: patch test 3, about 24 weeks after DPC sensitization. The treatment here: therapeutic diphenylcyclopropenone sensitization with weekly scalp DPC. Material: whole blood, obtained in connection with sensitization to the hapten diphenylcyclopropenone (DPC). The source is a woman aged 40 to 50 with alopecia areata. Some clones in this sample may be carry-over from other donors' samples.

The chain has TRBV6-2 or TRBV6-3 and TRBJ1-1; D is perhaps TRBD1 (5 bases). The CDR3 has 11 residues. Germline CDR1 MNHEY, CDR2 SVGEGT. V lost 7 bases, J lost 4 bases, and 7 bases lay in between. Here the CDR3 reads CASTQGTEAFF. CDR3 nucleotide sequence: TGTGCCAGCACCCAGGGCACTGAAGCTTTCTTT.

The V and J genes are TRBV2 and TRBJ1-1, with D possibly TRBD1 on 5 matching bases. Germline values: CDR1 SNHLY, CDR2 FYNNEI. V lost 6 bases, J lost 7 bases, and 18 bases lay in between. This CDR3 has 14 amino acids. The CDR3 here is CASRDMGRTFEAFF. DNA for the CDR3: TGTGCCAGCAGAGACATGGGACGGACATTTGAAGCTTTCTTT.

The chain carries TRBV18 and TRBJ2-5, with 13 bases matching TRBD2. Looked up from germline, CDR1 is KGHSH and CDR2 is LQKENI. V gave up 2 bases and J gave up 4 bases; unmatched junction bases: 7. CDR3 length: 17 residues. The CDR3 sequence: CASSPSAGLAGAETQYF. The CDR3 region has the DNA TGTGCCAGCTCACCAAGTGCCGGACTAGCGGGAGCAGAGACCCAGTACTTC.

The V gene is TRBV2, the J gene TRBJ1-1; 8 bases line up with TRBD1. CDR1 SNHLY and CDR2 FYNNEI come from the germline V gene. The CDR3 has 12 residues. Unmatched junction bases numbered 8, after V lost 11 bases and J lost 6 bases. The CDR3 loop is CAVSPGGSEAFF. CDR3 nucleotide sequence: TGTGCCGTATCCCCAGGGGGCTCTGAAGCTTTCTTT. The full variable domain, completed using reference TRBV2 and TRBJ1-1, is EPEVTQTPSHQVTQMGQEVILRCVPISNHLYFYWYRQILGQKVEFLVSFYNNEISEKSEIFDDQFSVERPDGSNFTLKIRSTKLEDSAMYFCAVSPGGSEAFFGQGTRLTVV.

This chain links TRBV29-1 with TRBJ2-7; 8 nucleotides line up with TRBD1. After removal of 1 base from V and 6 bases from J, the junction contained 5 bases not matched to a gene. There are 13 residues in the CDR3. Per germline, CDR1 SQVTM and CDR2 ANQGSEA. CDR3 sequence: CSVEVRTGGEQYF. DNA for the CDR3: TGCAGCGTTGAAGTACGCACAGGGGGCGAGCAGTACTTC.

This rearrangement joins TRBV5-6 to TRBJ1-6; no firm D call. CDR1 is SGHDT and CDR2 is YYEEEE in the germline V gene. The CDR3 covers 15 residues. Trimming stripped 4 bases from V and 10 bases from J, with 18 bases between. The CDR3 loop reads CASSPSLGRPSPLHF. CDR3 sequence (DNA): TGTGCCAGCAGCCCTTCCCTCGGGCGACCGTCACCCCTCCACTTT.

V usage is TRBV27 and J usage is TRBJ2-1, with 14 bases lining up with TRBD2. The CDR3 contains 17 residues. Germline V gene sequence: CDR1 MNHEY, CDR2 SMNVEV (reference sequence). Losses at the gene ends were 10 bases for V and 9 bases for J; bases not matched to a gene: 17. CDR3 sequence: CATQTFPGLAGAGEQFF. The CDR3 region has the DNA TGTGCCACCCAGACTTTCCCGGGACTAGCGGGAGCGGGTGAGCAGTTCTTC.

This clonotype was seen only once. V usage is TRBV10-3 and J usage is TRBJ2-3; 8 nucleotides align to TRBD2. This CDR3 is built from 15 residues. With V trimmed by 6 bases and J by 4 bases, 9 bases remained unmatched. Germline values: CDR1 ENHRY, CDR2 SYGVKD. The CDR3 DNA is TGTGCCATCAGCGGGACTAGGTTTGAGGCAGATACGCAGTATTTT. Protein sequence: CAISGTRFEADTQYF.

This clonotype came up a few times. The chain is built from TRBV29-1 and TRBJ2-1; 12 bases align to TRBD2. CDR1 SQVTM and CDR2 ANQGSEA come from the germline V gene. The trim removed 5 bases at V and 9 bases at J, leaving 5 bases unmatched. The CDR3 runs 13 residues. DNA of the CDR3: TGCAGCGTTTATTCGACTAGCGGGAGTGAGCAGTTCTTC. Amino acid sequence: CSVYSTSGSEQFF.

A remark on this clonotype: An end of the junction differs from the germline gene, which may be a read error. V usage is TRBV7-7 and J usage is TRBJ2-2; unclear D gene. CDR1 and CDR2 (germline): SSHAT, FNYEAQ (reference sequence). The CDR3 spans 13 residues. CDR3 in DNA: TGTGCTAGCAGCTTCCGCTCAACCGGGGAGCTGTTTTTT. It codes for CASSFRSTGELFF.

This clonotype was counted between two and nine times. The chain combines TRBV28 with TRBJ2-1; TRBD1 matches 7 bases. Looked up from germline, CDR1 is MDHEN and CDR2 is SYDVKM. The CDR3 extends over 13 amino acids. V shed 6 bases and J 8 bases; nucleotides not matched to a gene: 7. CDR3 DNA: TGTGCCAGCAGGGGGACAGTAGTCGATGAGCAGTTCTTC. Its protein is CASRGTVVDEQFF. Full variable domain (outside the CDR3, taken from reference TRBV28 and TRBJ2-1): DVKVTQSSRYLVKRTGEKVFLECVQDMDHENMFWYRQDPGLGLRLIYFSYDVKMKEKGDIPEGYSVSREKKERFSLILESASTNQTSMYLCASRGTVVDEQFFGPGTRLTVL.

This clonotype was picked up many times. The chain combines TRBV7-2 with TRBJ2-5; D not certain. Trimming shortened V by 2 bases and J by 5 bases, and 18 bases separated the two germline ends. The germline V gene encodes CDR1 SGHTA and CDR2 FQGNSA. CDR3 length: 16 residues. The CDR3 nucleotides are TGTGCCAGCAGCTTAAATGCCGCTGGGCTGCCGGAGACCCAGTACTTC. Protein product: CASSLNAAGLPETQYF.

This sequence joins TRBV27 and TRBJ1-6; the D is unclear. The CDR3 totals 18 residues. Germline V gives CDR1 MNHEY, CDR2 SMNVEV (reference sequence). Trimming shortened V by 3 bases and J by 7 bases, and 22 bases separated the two germline ends. Here the CDR3 reads CASSLKSPWGKMNSPLHF. The CDR3 coding sequence is TGTGCCAGCAGTTTGAAGAGCCCTTGGGGAAAGATGAATTCACCCCTCCACTTT.

The V gene is TRBV7-3, the J gene TRBJ2-3; TRBD1 agrees at 10 bases. CDR3 length equals 18 residues. V was clipped by 4 bases and J by 0 bases; unmatched bases: 10. Germline CDR1 is SGHTA and CDR2 is FQGTGA. CDR3 protein: CASSSGQGVPSSTDTQYF. The DNA for the CDR3 is TGTGCCAGCAGCTCCGGACAGGGGGTCCCTTCTAGCACAGATACGCAGTATTTT.

This sequence joins TRBV10-3 and TRBJ2-3, with 7 bases matching TRBD1. The junction had 0 bases not matched to a gene; V was cut back by 5 bases and J by 4 bases. The CDR3 covers 12 residues. Per germline, CDR1 ENHRY and CDR2 SYGVKD. The CDR3: CAISQGADTQYF. In nucleotides, the CDR3 is TGTGCCATCAGTCAGGGGGCAGATACGCAGTATTTT.

The rearrangement uses TRBV6-1 and TRBJ2-7; TRBD1 is a possible D gene (6 bases). CDR3 length equals 16 residues. Germline values: CDR1 MNHNS, CDR2 SASEGT. V gave up 4 bases and J gave up 6 bases, with 22 bases separating them. CDR3 region: CASSGGHARGAGEQYF. The CDR3 DNA reads TGTGCCAGCAGTGGGGGGCACGCAAGAGGGGCCGGCGAGCAGTACTTC.

This clonotype appeared a few times. The rearrangement links TRBV28 to TRBJ2-3, with 10 bases identical to TRBD2. The CDR3 consists of 15 residues. CDR1 and CDR2 (germline): MDHEN, SYDVKM. Trimming at V came to 4 bases and at J to 3 bases, leaving 4 bases not matched to a gene. This chain's CDR3 is CASSSSGRGTDTQYF. CDR3 sequence (DNA): TGTGCCAGCAGTTCTAGCGGGAGAGGAACAGATACGCAGTATTTT.

This clonotype showed up just a few times. This chain connects TRBV4-3 to TRBJ1-4, with TRBD1 matching over 10 bases. CDR3 length equals 15 residues. J gave up 0 bases and V 5 bases, and 0 bases lay outside the gene matches. Germline lookup yields CDR1 LGHNA and CDR2 YSLEER. The CDR3: CASSGQGATNEKLFF. For the CDR3, the DNA is TGCGCCAGCAGCGGACAGGGGGCAACTAATGAAAAACTGTTTTTT.

This clonotype was detected only a few times. The genes are TRBV20-1 and TRBJ1-6; weak D call: TRBD1 (5 bases). The CDR3 length is 14 residues. The germline V gene encodes CDR1 DFQATT and CDR2 SNEGSKA (reference sequence). Trimming removed 3 bases from V and 5 bases from J, with 11 bases in between. CDR3 sequence: CSARGQTHNSPLHF. The CDR3 DNA sequence: TGCAGTGCTAGGGGGCAGACCCATAATTCACCCCTCCACTTT.

This clonotype was counted ten times or more. This sequence joins TRBV4-3 and TRBJ2-5; 12 bases align to TRBD2. V lost 0 bases and J lost 4; bases outside the gene matches: 6. Germline values: CDR1 LGHNA, CDR2 YSLEER. The length of the CDR3 is 17 residues. The CDR3 reads CASSQDLAGGPGETQYF. The CDR3 DNA sequence: TGCGCCAGCAGCCAAGATCTAGCGGGAGGGCCAGGAGAGACCCAGTACTTC.